Given below is one T cell receptor (beta chain) in context. Germline V gene lookup returns CDR1 LGHNA and CDR2 YNFKEQ. Trimming cost V 5 bases and J 0 bases; bases outside gene matches: 6. The CDR3 is 15 amino acids. The entry originates in a study of T cell changes during pregnancy in multiple sclerosis. Assay: immunoSEQ multiplex PCR; the TCRdb copy retains only in-frame clones and omits some. This repertoire shows around 51,000 clones, about 92% found once; its top ten account for around 1.9%. The sample was peripheral blood, taken in the second trimester of pregnancy. This sequence originates from a female donor with multiple sclerosis, enrolled in a pregnancy study. The J gene is TRBJ2-7, the V gene TRBV4-2; 8 bases map to TRBD2. The CDR3 sequence is CASSKGAGASYEQYF. CDR3 in DNA: TGTGCCAGCAGCAAGGGAGCGGGAGCCTCCTACGAGCAGTACTTC.